The 10 T cell receptor beta chains listed next were all sequenced from one sample in a study of T cells in Graves' hyperthyroidism and ophthalmopathy. Amplification targeted TCR beta CDR3 regions from RNA transcripts. The HTBI set primed first-round TCR CDR3 RT-PCR. TCRdb reanalysed the multiplex PCR reads using MiXCR and keeps one entry per CDR3 protein. The sample shows over 250,000 distinct CDR3 sequences, roughly an eighth of them seen only once. Sequenced material: blood. All receptors come from a woman aged 40 to 49 with Graves' ophthalmopathy.

The sample holds a few counts of this clonotype. Relative to the germline gene, one junction end is altered; a read error may explain this. The V call is TRBV28, the J call TRBJ1-5; D gene uncertain. There are 13 residues in the CDR3. The V gene's germline CDR1 is MDHEN and CDR2 SYDVKM. The CDR3 spells CASRSIRPKPHHF. CDR3 sequence (DNA): TGTGCCAGCAGATCCATCCGACCGAAGCCCCACCATTTT.

In this sample, this clonotype turned up a few times. The junction and the germline gene differ at one end; a read error may be behind it. The gene calls are TRBV6-2 or TRBV6-3 and TRBJ2-3, with 9 bases matching TRBD2. The germline gives CDR1 MNHEY, CDR2 SVGEGT. This CDR3 is built from 19 residues. The CDR3 here is CTSSYSRPSERGGTDTQYF. The CDR3, as DNA: TGTACCAGCAGTTACTCCCGGCCTTCGGAGCGGGGGGGCACAGATACGCAGTATTTT.

Concerning this clonotype itself: Being one base from a much bigger clone, this may be a read error. J is TRBJ2-1 and V is TRBV20-1; 7 nucleotides line up with TRBD1. The germline CDR1 and CDR2 sequences are DFQATT and SNEGSKA (reference sequence). The CDR3 spans 17 residues. The CDR3 spells CNANLLQGNRIYNEQFF. Written as DNA, the CDR3 is TGCAATGCTAACCTTTTACAGGGGAATAGGATCTACAATGAGCAGTTCTTC.

This clonotype was seen at least ten times. V gene TRBV12-3 or TRBV12-4 combines with J gene TRBJ1-1; 7 bases agree with TRBD1. With 3 bases clipped from V and 11 bases from J, the junction kept 6 bases outside the gene matches. The CDR3 is made up of 12 amino acids. The DNA for the CDR3 is TGTGCCAGCAGTTTCAGGGGGTCGAAGGCTTTCTTT. It translates to CASSFRGSKAFF.

This clonotype was detected a few times. The chain joins TRBV10-3 to TRBJ2-4; maybe TRBD1 (6 bases). Germline CDR1 is ENHRY and CDR2 is SYGVKD. The CDR3 has 18 amino acids. Trimming took off 2 bases at V and 3 bases at J, with 20 bases between the two ends. DNA of the CDR3: TGTGCCATCAGTGAGCCGTGGGCGGACAGTCTTGACAAAAACATTCAGTACTTC. Amino acids: CAISEPWADSLDKNIQYF.

This clonotype turned up a few times. The CDR3 nucleotides read TGCGCCAGCAGCTTGGAGGCGGACACAGATACGCAGTATTTT. Its translation is CASSLEADTDTQYF. V is TRBV5-1 and J is TRBJ2-3; D gene uncertain. Looked up from germline, CDR1 is SGHRS and CDR2 is YFSETQ. Trimming took off 0 bases at V and 2 bases at J, with 7 bases between the two ends. CDR3 size: 14 residues.

This clonotype was seen ten or more times. The rearrangement links TRBV11-2 to TRBJ2-7; a possible D gene is TRBD1 (5 bases). Germline V gene data show CDR1 as SGHAT and CDR2 as FQNNGV. The V and J ends lost 0 bases and 4 bases respectively, with 10 bases between them. The CDR3 length is 14 residues. The CDR3 bases are TGTGCCAGCAGCTTAGACCCGACAGCGTACGAGCAGTACTTC. As protein: CASSLDPTAYEQYF.

In its sample, this clonotype was seen many times. The chain couples TRBV12-3 or TRBV12-4 to TRBJ2-5; 10 positions agree with TRBD2. The CDR3 extends over 14 amino acids. V lost 7 bases and J lost 2; bases outside the gene matches: 4. The CDR3 coding sequence is TGTGCCAGCAAAGGAGCGGGGGGGCAAGAGACCCAGTACTTC. It codes for CASKGAGGQETQYF.

At least ten counts were recorded for this clonotype. This rearrangement joins TRBV9 to TRBJ2-7; possible D gene TRBD2, 7 bases. V was cut by 4 bases and J by 4 bases, with 15 bases left in between. Germline V gene data show CDR1 as SGDLS and CDR2 as YYNGEE. There are 14 residues in the CDR3. CDR3 DNA sequence: TGTGCCAGCAGCTTGGGGGGGGCTGAATACGAGCAGTACTTC. Translation: CASSLGGAEYEQYF. The entire variable domain, with the rest obtained from reference TRBV9 and TRBJ2-7, is as follows: DSGVTQTPKHLITATGQRVTLRCSPRSGDLSVYWYQQSLDQGLQFLIQYYNGEERAKGNILERFSAQQFPDLHSELNLSSLELGDSALYFCASSLGGAEYEQYFGPGTRLTVT.

For this clonotype: A much larger clonotype is one base distant, so this may be a read error. The chain employs TRBV28 and TRBJ2-1; D is perhaps TRBD1 (5 bases). The DNA end favors TRBJ2-7, so the J call may be wrong. The germline V gene has CDR1 MDHEN and CDR2 SYDVKM. The CDR3 extends over 17 amino acids. This CDR3 reads CASSLGAHLQSYNEQYF. Here the CDR3 DNA reads TGTGCCAGCAGTCTAGGGGCCCATCTTCAATCCTACAATGAGCAGTACTTC.